One sample yielded the 6 T cell receptor beta chains listed below, sequenced in a study of early T cells in non-severe SARS-CoV-2 infection. TCRdb re-called the 5' RACE reads through MiXCR, storing one row per CDR3 protein. The sample comprises under 50,000 distinct CDR3 sequences, roughly 5.5% of which are singletons, and roughly 4.7% rests with the top ten. The sample comprised whole blood. The receptors were gathered from an adult who was a healthcare worker with PCR-confirmed SARS-CoV-2 infection or an uninfected control (not recorded which).

In DNA form, the CDR3 reads TGTGCCAGCAGCCCCGGCTGGGACCTCTACGAGCAGTACTTC. Protein: CASSPGWDLYEQYF. V is TRBV5-6 and J is TRBJ2-7; D could derive from TRBD1 or TRBD2 (5 bases each). CDR1 is SGHDT and CDR2 is YYEEEE in the germline V gene. Between the trimmed V and J ends, which lost 4 bases and 3 bases, there was a span of 14 bases. This CDR3 has 14 amino acids.

The gene calls are TRBV14 and TRBJ1-6, with 8 bases fitting TRBD1. The V and J ends lost 3 bases and 11 bases, in that order; junction bases with no gene match: 3. The CDR3 extends over 13 amino acids. Germline V lookup: CDR1 SGHDN, CDR2 FVKESK. DNA of the CDR3: TGTGCCAGCAGCCATGGACAGGGAGCACCCCTCCACTTT. Translation: CASSHGQGAPLHF. Complete variable domain (other parts from reference TRBV14 and TRBJ1-6): EAGVTQFPSHSVIEKGQTVTLRCDPISGHDNLYWYRRVMGKEIKFLLHFVKESKQDESGMPNNRFLAERTGGTYSTLKVQPAELEDSGVYFCASSHGQGAPLHFGNGTRLTVT.

This clonotype was observed at least ten times. For the CDR3, the DNA is TGTGCTAGTGGTTTGGTACTCGGCCACGAGCAGTACTTC. It codes for CASGLVLGHEQYF. The chain couples TRBV12-5 to TRBJ2-7, with D unresolved. The CDR3 is made up of 13 amino acids. The V end lost 0 bases, the J end lost 5 bases, and 8 bases lay between the germline ends. Germline V gene lookup returns CDR1 LGHNT and CDR2 FRNRAP.

This clonotype was recorded many times. In DNA form, the CDR3 reads TGTGCCAGCAGCCAAGAGGGTCCAGGGGTCGAGCAGTACTTC. This sequence encodes CASSQEGPGVEQYF. V and J are TRBV4-2 and TRBJ2-7; TRBD1 might be the D (6 bases). CDR1 and CDR2 from the germline V gene are LGHNA and YNFKEQ. The CDR3 totals 14 residues. V lost 0 bases, J lost 6 bases, and 12 bases lay in between.

This clonotype has just a few counts. V is TRBV5-1 and J is TRBJ2-5; D remains ambiguous. Germline V gene sequence: CDR1 SGHRS, CDR2 YFSETQ. The CDR3 is 12 residues long. Deletions cut 4 bases from V and 1 base from J, with 5 bases between. The CDR3 DNA reads TGCGCCAGCAGCCGGGCCCAAGAGACCCAGTACTTC. Translated: CASSRAQETQYF.

This clonotype has only a few counts. The V and J genes are TRBV20-1 and TRBJ1-3; D unresolved. The CDR3 covers 14 residues. Germline V CDR1 and CDR2: DFQATT, SNEGSKA (reference sequence). V was trimmed by 0 bases and J by 0 bases, leaving 6 bases between them. For the CDR3, the DNA is TGCAGTGCTAGAGACGCGAGCTCTGGAAACACCATATATTTT. Protein: CSARDASSGNTIYF.